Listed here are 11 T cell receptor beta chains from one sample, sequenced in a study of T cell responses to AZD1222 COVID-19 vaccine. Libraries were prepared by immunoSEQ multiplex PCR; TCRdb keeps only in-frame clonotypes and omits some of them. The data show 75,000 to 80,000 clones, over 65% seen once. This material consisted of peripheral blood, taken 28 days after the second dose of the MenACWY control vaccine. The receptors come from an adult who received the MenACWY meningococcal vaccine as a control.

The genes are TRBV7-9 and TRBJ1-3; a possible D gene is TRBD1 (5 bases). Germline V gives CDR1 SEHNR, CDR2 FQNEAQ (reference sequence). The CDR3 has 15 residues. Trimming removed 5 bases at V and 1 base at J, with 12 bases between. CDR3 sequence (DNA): TGTGCCAGCAGCCCCGACAGTCAATCTGGAAACACCATATATTTT. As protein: CASSPDSQSGNTIYF.

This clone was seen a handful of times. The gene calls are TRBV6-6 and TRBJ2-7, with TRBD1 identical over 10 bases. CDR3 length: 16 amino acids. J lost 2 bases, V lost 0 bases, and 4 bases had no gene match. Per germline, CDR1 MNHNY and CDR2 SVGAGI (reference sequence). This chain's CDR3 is CASSYSGTGDPYEQYF. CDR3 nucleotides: TGTGCCAGCAGTTACTCCGGGACAGGGGACCCCTACGAGCAGTACTTC.

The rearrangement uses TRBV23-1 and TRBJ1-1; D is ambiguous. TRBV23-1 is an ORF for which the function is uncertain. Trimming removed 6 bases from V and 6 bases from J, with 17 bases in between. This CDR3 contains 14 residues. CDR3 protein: CASSPRADVAEAFF. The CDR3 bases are TGCGCCAGCAGCCCCCGGGCTGATGTCGCTGAAGCTTTCTTT.

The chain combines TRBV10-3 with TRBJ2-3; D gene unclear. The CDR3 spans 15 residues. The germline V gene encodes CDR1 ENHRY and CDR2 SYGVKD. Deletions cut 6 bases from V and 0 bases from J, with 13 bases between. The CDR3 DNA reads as TGTGCCATCAGAGAGCGTGAATCTAGCACAGATACGCAGTATTTT. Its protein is CAIRERESSTDTQYF.

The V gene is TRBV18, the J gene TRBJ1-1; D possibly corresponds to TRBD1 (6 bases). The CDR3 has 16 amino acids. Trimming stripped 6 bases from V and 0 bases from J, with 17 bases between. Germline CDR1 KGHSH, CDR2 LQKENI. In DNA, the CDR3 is TGTGCCAGCTCTCGCAGGGACACCGGAATGAACACTGAAGCTTTCTTT. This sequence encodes CASSRRDTGMNTEAFF.

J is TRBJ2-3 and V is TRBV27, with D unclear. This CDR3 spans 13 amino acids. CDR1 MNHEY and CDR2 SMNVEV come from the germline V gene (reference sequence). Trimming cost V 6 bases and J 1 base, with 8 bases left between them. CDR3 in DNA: TGTGCCAGCAGCCGGGTAGGCACAGATACGCAGTATTTT. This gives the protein CASSRVGTDTQYF.

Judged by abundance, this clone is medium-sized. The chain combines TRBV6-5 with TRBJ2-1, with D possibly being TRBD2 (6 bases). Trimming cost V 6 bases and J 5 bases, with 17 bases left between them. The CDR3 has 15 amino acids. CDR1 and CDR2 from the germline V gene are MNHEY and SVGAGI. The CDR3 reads CASSFGTSGDNEQFF. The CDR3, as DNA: TGTGCCAGCAGCTTCGGGACTTCCGGCGACAATGAGCAGTTCTTC.

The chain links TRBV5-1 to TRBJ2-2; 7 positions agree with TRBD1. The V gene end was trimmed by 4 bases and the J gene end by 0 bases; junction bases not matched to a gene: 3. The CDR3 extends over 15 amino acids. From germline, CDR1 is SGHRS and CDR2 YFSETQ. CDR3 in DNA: TGCGCCAGCAGCCTGGGACAGACGAACACCGGGGAGCTGTTTTTT. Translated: CASSLGQTNTGELFF.

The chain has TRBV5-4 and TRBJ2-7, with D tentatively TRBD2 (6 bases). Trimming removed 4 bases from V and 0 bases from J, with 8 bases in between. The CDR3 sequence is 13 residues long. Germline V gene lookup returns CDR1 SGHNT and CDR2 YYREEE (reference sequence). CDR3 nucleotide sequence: TGTGCCAGCAGCCGGCGGGGCTCCTACGAGCAGTACTTC. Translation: CASSRRGSYEQYF. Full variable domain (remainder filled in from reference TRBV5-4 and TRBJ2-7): ETGVTQSPTHLIKTRGQQVTLRCSSQSGHNTVSWYQQALGQGPQFIFQYYREEENGRGNFPPRFSGLQFPNYSSELNVNALELDDSALYLCASSRRGSYEQYFGPGTRLTVT.

The CDR3 region is CASSLGDAGGLLNEQFF. As DNA, the CDR3 is TGCGCCAGCAGCTTGGGGGACGCGGGGGGCCTTCTTAATGAGCAGTTCTTC. The chain combines TRBV5-1 with TRBJ2-1; 8 nucleotides match TRBD2. This CDR3 has 17 amino acids. Germline values: CDR1 SGHRS, CDR2 YFSETQ. J was trimmed by 7 bases and V by 0 bases; bases with no gene match: 12.

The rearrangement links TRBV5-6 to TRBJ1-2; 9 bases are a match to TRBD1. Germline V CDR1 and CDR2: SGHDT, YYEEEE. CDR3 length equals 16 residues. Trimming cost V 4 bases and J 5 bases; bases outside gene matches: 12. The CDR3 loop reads CASSLYYRGPSYGYTF. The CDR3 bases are TGTGCCAGCAGCCTCTATTACAGGGGGCCCTCTTATGGCTACACCTTC.